This T cell receptor (beta chain) was observed in a study of early T cells in non-severe SARS-CoV-2 infection. TCRdb fed the 5' RACE reads into MiXCR, producing one record per CDR3 protein. The table shows approximately 100,000 distinct CDR3 sequences, with 11% to 15% occurring only once. This clonotype was sampled from an adult who was a healthcare worker with PCR-confirmed SARS-CoV-2 infection or an uninfected control (not recorded which). The sample was whole blood.

Here the CDR3 reads CSAFLEPDTQYF. The CDR3 DNA sequence: TGCAGTGCCTTTCTAGAACCAGATACGCAGTATTTT. The chain recombines TRBV20-1 with TRBJ2-3; D is uncertain. Trimming left V 6 bases short and J 4 bases short, with 11 bases between. CDR1 is DFQATT, CDR2 SNEGSKA, per germline (reference sequence). There are 12 residues in the CDR3.